This is a list of T cell receptor beta chains from one sample in a study of blood T cell repertoires in COVID-19. This table comes from immunoSEQ multiplex PCR, and its TCRdb copy is limited to in-frame clones, with some not included. The table has around 76,000 clones, 65% to 85% seen once. Source material: peripheral blood. These receptors were collected from a man aged 45-65 years with COVID-19, enrolled during active disease. Both conserved end residues are part of each CDR3. The size entry is marked missing in some rows and otherwise reads once, few, many or a size class.

V	size	CDR3
TRBV24-1	NA	CATSDAGTGGLNEQFF
TRBV28	once	CASRSGGGGELFF
TRBV5-4	few	CASSSGGARQSGANVLTF
TRBV6-5	few	CASTALGGVDTEAFF
TRBV3-1/TRBV3-2	NA	CASSQGLGDRGTGELFF
TRBV25-1	NA	CASSKPGQGVNEQFF
TRBV18	NA	CASSPVGGETQYF
TRBV9	NA	CASSVGASPYNEQFF
TRBV15	few	CATSVGQGGNEQFF
TRBV5-6	NA	CASSLEAGGWDTEAFF
TRBV18	NA	CASSPPGGTGKETQYF
TRBV20-1	NA	CSASTWAGSDTQYF